The rows below give T cell receptor beta chains drawn from one sample of a study of T cells in Graves' hyperthyroidism and ophthalmopathy. TCRdb reprocessed the multiplex PCR reads with MiXCR, giving one entry per CDR3 protein. The sample includes just under 750,000 distinct CDR3 sequences, roughly a third of them seen just once. The sequenced sample consisted of blood. The receptors shown here come from a woman between 35 and 50 years old with Graves' hyperthyroidism. Both conserved end residues are part of each CDR3. Fields, in order: J gene, clone size, D gene, V gene, CDR3 protein, CDR3 DNA. A D gene is named only where the DNA matches it firmly. Clone size, where shown, is once, few, many, or a class for clones that have expanded.

TRBJ2-7	NA	TRBD1	TRBV7-9	CAWTLGQGLPYEQYF	TGTGCCTGGACCCTCGGACAGGGACTTCCCTACGAGCAGTACTTC
TRBJ2-7	many	NA	TRBV9	CASSPPGTTGEQYF	TGTGCCAGCAGCCCGCCCGGGACCACGGGAGAGCAGTACTTC
TRBJ2-7	NA	NA	TRBV7-2	CASSFSGGNSYEQYF	TGTGCCAGCAGTTTCTCCGGCGGTAACTCCTACGAGCAGTACTTC
TRBJ1-1	many	NA	TRBV5-1	CASSLPAGGKGTEAFF	TGCGCCAGCAGCTTGCCCGCGGGGGGTAAGGGCACTGAAGCTTTCTTT
TRBJ2-7	NA	TRBD2	TRBV20-1	CSASLAGIYEQYF	TGCAGTGCTAGCCTAGCGGGGATCTACGAGCAGTACTTC
TRBJ1-1	many	NA	TRBV29-1	CSVEDNGAEAFF	TGCAGCGTTGAAGACAATGGGGCTGAAGCTTTCTTT
TRBJ1-1	few	TRBD1	TRBV5-3	CAGSGQGNTEAFF	TGTGCCGGTTCCGGACAGGGGAACACTGAAGCTTTCTTT
TRBJ1-2	many	TRBD1	TRBV20-1	CSANEGAGGYTF	TGCAGTGCCAACGAGGGGGCGGGTGGCTACACCTTC
TRBJ2-2	few	TRBD1	TRBV5-1	CASSLGRDRGDTGELFF	TGCGCCAGCAGCTTGGGTCGCGACAGGGGCGACACCGGGGAGCTGTTTTTT
TRBJ1-5	few	NA	TRBV12-3/TRBV12-4	CASSTPGDQPQHF	TGTGCCAGCAGTACCCCGGGCGATCAGCCCCAGCATTTT
TRBJ1-2	NA	NA	TRBV25-1	CASSSRTVVGDGYTF	TGTGCCAGCAGCTCACGGACGGTTGTAGGTGATGGCTACACCTTC
TRBJ2-7	many	TRBD1	TRBV7-9	CASSNLGQGYYEQYF	TGTGCCAGCAGCAACCTGGGACAGGGATACTACGAGCAGTACTTC
TRBJ2-7	few	NA	TRBV7-2	CASSPPGFHEQYF	TGTGCCAGCAGCCCGCCAGGGTTCCACGAGCAGTACTTC
TRBJ2-2	NA	TRBD2	TRBV5-6	CASSSGRGTGELFF	TGTGCCAGCAGCAGCGGGAGAGGCACCGGGGAGCTGTTTTTT